This T cell receptor (beta chain) was obtained from a study of blood T cell repertoires in COVID-19. This CDR3 spans 15 amino acids. Germline values: CDR1 SGHRS, CDR2 YFSETQ. Trimming left V 4 bases short and J 5 bases short, with 16 bases between. Authors' methods: Scientists estimated how many nucleated cells there were by amplifying reference gene primers. Clones were read by immunoSEQ multiplex PCR, and TCRdb kept only the in-frame ones, dropping some. V, J and clone size derive from that table, while D and trimming were established from the DNA sequence. In the table there are approximately 28,000 clones, 90% to 95% of which are singletons.

The rearrangement links TRBV5-1 to TRBJ2-1; D is unresolved. The receptor was derived from a woman aged 70-85 years with COVID-19, enrolled during active disease. Input material: peripheral blood. The CDR3 protein is CASSPPVIANNEQFF. CDR3 nucleotide sequence: TGCGCCAGCAGCCCACCGGTTATTGCGAACAATGAGCAGTTCTTC.